This paragraph reports one TCR beta chain. Libraries were prepared by immunoSEQ multiplex PCR; TCRdb keeps only in-frame clonotypes and omits some of them. The sample shows some 140,000 clones, 80% to 95% of them seen only once. The sample originates from a study of T cell responses to AZD1222 COVID-19 vaccine. The ends lost 0 bases at V and 2 bases at J; junction bases unmatched: 3. The CDR3 runs 16 residues. CDR1 is SGHRS, CDR2 YFSETQ, per germline. This TCR was recovered from an adult in good health. The material was peripheral blood, obtained on day 0 of AZD1222 vaccination. The rearrangement joins TRBV5-1 to TRBJ1-3; 9 positions agree with TRBD1. The CDR3 nucleotides are TGCGCCAGCAGCTTGGATCACAGGGGGCCTGGAAACACCATATATTTT. Amino acids: CASSLDHRGPGNTIYF.